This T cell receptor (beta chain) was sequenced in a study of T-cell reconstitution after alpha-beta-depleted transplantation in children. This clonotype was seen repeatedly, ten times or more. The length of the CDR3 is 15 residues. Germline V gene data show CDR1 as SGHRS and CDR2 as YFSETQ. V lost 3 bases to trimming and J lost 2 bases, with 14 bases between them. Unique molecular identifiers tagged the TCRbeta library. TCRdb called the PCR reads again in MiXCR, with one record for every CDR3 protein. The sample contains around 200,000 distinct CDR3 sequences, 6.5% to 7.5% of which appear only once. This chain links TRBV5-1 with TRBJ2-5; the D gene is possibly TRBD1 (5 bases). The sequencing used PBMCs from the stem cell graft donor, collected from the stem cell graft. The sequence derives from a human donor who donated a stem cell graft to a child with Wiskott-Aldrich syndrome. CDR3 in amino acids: CASSSTRQNQETQYF. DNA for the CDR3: TGCGCCAGCAGCTCAACGCGACAGAATCAAGAGACCCAGTACTTC.